This entry lists 11 T cell receptor beta chains sequenced from one sample in a study of T cell responses to AZD1222 COVID-19 vaccine. Sequencing used immunoSEQ multiplex PCR; TCRdb keeps in-frame clones, though not all of them. Of about 120,000 clones in the sample, less than 90% were seen once. This specimen consisted of peripheral blood, obtained on day 0 of AZD1222 vaccination. The source is an adult in good health.

The rearrangement links TRBV9 to TRBJ1-6; a possible D gene is TRBD1 (5 bases). The CDR3 is 14 amino acids. Trimming removed 3 bases from V and 9 bases from J, with 13 bases in between. Germline CDR1 SGDLS, CDR2 YYNGEE. DNA for the CDR3: TGTGCCAGCAGCGGAGGGGTGGCGGGTTCACCCCTCCACTTT. Amino acid sequence: CASSGGVAGSPLHF.

V gene TRBV6-5 combines with J gene TRBJ1-3; D gene ambiguous. The CDR3 sequence is 13 residues long. Trimming took off 5 bases at V and 13 bases at J, with 18 bases between the two ends. CDR1 is MNHEY and CDR2 is SVGAGI in the germline V gene. The CDR3 nucleotides are TGTGCCAGCAGTCTGGGGAGGGCCACAGAGATATATTTT. This gives the protein CASSLGRATEIYF.

The chain is built from TRBV5-6 and TRBJ1-6; 9 bases align to TRBD1. The CDR3 length is 14 residues. The germline CDR1 and CDR2 sequences are SGHDT and YYEEEE. The V gene end was trimmed by 3 bases and the J gene end by 6 bases; junction bases not matched to a gene: 1. The CDR3 sequence: CASSWDRANSPLHF. Here the CDR3 DNA reads TGTGCCAGCAGCTGGGACAGGGCTAATTCACCCCTCCACTTT.

Concerning this clone itself: One end of the junction varies from germline; a read error may be responsible. The V call is TRBV20-1, the J call TRBJ1-2; D gene ambiguous. Germline CDR1 reads DFQATT; CDR2 reads SNEGSKA (reference sequence). The CDR3 is 10 amino acids. This CDR3 reads CSARVVGDSF. The CDR3 DNA reads as TGCAGTGCTAGAGTGGTTGGTGACTCCTTC.

The chain recombines TRBV19 with TRBJ2-3; TRBD2 agrees at 7 bases. The CDR3 runs to 15 residues. V trimming: 5 bases; J trimming: 2 bases; junction bases outside the gene matches: 7. Germline V gives CDR1 LNHDA, CDR2 SQIVND (reference sequence). Here the CDR3 reads CASSRAGVPTDTQYF. DNA of the CDR3: TGTGCCAGTAGTCGCGCGGGAGTCCCCACAGATACGCAGTATTTT. Full variable domain (outside the CDR3, taken from reference TRBV19 and TRBJ2-3): DGGITQSPKYLFRKEGQNVTLSCEQNLNHDAMYWYRQDPGQGLRLIYYSQIVNDFQKGDIAEGYSVSREKKESFPLTVTSAQKNPTAFYLCASSRAGVPTDTQYFGPGTRLTVL.

This clone showed up just once. This rearrangement joins TRBV19 to TRBJ2-5, with no clear D. CDR3 length: 11 amino acids. V was cut by 0 bases and J by 5 bases, with 1 base left in between. Germline V gene sequence: CDR1 LNHDA, CDR2 SQIVND (reference sequence). The CDR3 nucleotides read TGTGCCAGTAGTATAGAGGAGACCCAGTACTTC. Its translation: CASSIEETQYF.

The chain has TRBV5-1 and TRBJ2-2; 9 bases fit TRBD1. Germline V gene lookup returns CDR1 SGHRS and CDR2 YFSETQ. J gave up 4 bases and V 0 bases, and 4 bases lay outside the gene matches. The CDR3 totals 16 residues. CDR3: CASSLAGQGGTGELFF. In nucleotides, the CDR3 is TGCGCCAGCAGCTTGGCGGGACAGGGTGGCACCGGGGAGCTGTTTTTT. Together with reference TRBV5-1 and TRBJ2-2, the CDR3 gives the full variable domain: KAGVTQTPRYLIKTRGQQVTLSCSPISGHRSVSWYQQTPGQGLQFLFEYFSETQRNKGNFPGRFSGRQFSNSRSEMNVSTLELGDSALYLCASSLAGQGGTGELFFGEGSRLTVL.

This clone appeared a single time. J is TRBJ2-7 and V is TRBV24-1, with 12 bases fitting TRBD2. V lost 9 bases and J lost 4; bases outside the gene matches: 3. This CDR3 has 13 residues. Germline V CDR1 and CDR2: KGHDR, SFDVKD. CDR3 region: CATQGTSGYEQYF. The CDR3 region has the DNA TGTGCCACCCAAGGGACTAGCGGGTACGAGCAGTACTTC.

The chain joins TRBV20-1 to TRBJ1-2; D not resolved. The V gene lost 3 bases and the J gene lost 3 bases, with 11 bases spanning the gap. The length of the CDR3 is 13 residues. Germline loops: CDR1 DFQATT, CDR2 SNEGSKA (reference sequence). CDR3 protein: CSASRAGYYGYTF. CDR3 coding DNA: TGCAGTGCTAGTAGGGCCGGCTACTATGGCTACACCTTC.

The rearrangement links TRBV3-1 (or the pseudogene TRBV3-2) to TRBJ2-3, with a weak D call TRBD2 (6 bases). CDR3 length equals 14 residues. Germline lookup yields CDR1 LGHDT and CDR2 YNNKEL (reference sequence). Trimming took 1 base from V and 8 from J, leaving 13 bases between them. The CDR3 coding sequence is TGTGCCAGCAGCCAAGGTGCTCTGGAGGGTACGCAGTATTTT. Protein product: CASSQGALEGTQYF.

This clone was seen a single time. The V and J genes are TRBV9 and TRBJ2-2; TRBD2 aligns across 8 bases. The CDR3 covers 17 residues. Germline CDR1 is SGDLS and CDR2 is YYNGEE. J was trimmed by 2 bases and V by 3 bases; bases with no gene match: 9. The DNA for the CDR3 is TGTGCCAGCAGCGCCTCGGGGCTAGCGGGTAACACCGGGGAGCTGTTTTTT. Its protein product is CASSASGLAGNTGELFF.